A selection of T cell receptor beta chains follows, all from one sample in a study of T cell responses to AZD1222 COVID-19 vaccine. TCRdb keeps only in-frame clones here, not all; method: immunoSEQ multiplex PCR. The sample comprises 130,000 to 150,000 clones, 85% to 95% of which are singletons, and 12% rests with the top ten. Source: peripheral blood, taken after recovery from COVID-19. These receptors came from an adult who had recovered from COVID-19. The CDR3 runs from the conserved cysteine through the conserved F or W. Fields, in order: clone size, V gene, D gene, J gene, CDR3 DNA, CDR3 protein. A D gene is named only where the DNA matches it firmly. Clone size is shown for a subset of rows, as once, few, many or a class of expanded clone.

once,TRBV30,-,TRBJ1-6,TGTGCCTGGAGTGTAGGAGGAACACCCCTCCACTTT,CAWSVGGTPLHF
-,TRBV5-1,-,TRBJ1-1,TGCGCCAGCAGCTTGGGGCAGGTCCTTGTGAACACTGAAGCTTTCTTT,CASSLGQVLVNTEAFF
-,TRBV28,-,TRBJ2-7,TGTGCCAGCAGTTTGAGCGGGTACGAGCAGTACTTC,CASSLSGYEQYF
-,TRBV21-1,-,TRBJ2-1,TGTGCCAGCACCGAGCTGACTAGCTCCGACTCCTACAATGAGCAGTTCTTC,CASTELTSSDSYNEQFF
-,TRBV27,-,TRBJ1-5,TGTGCCAGCAGTTTTCGGGGAGGCAATCAGCCCCAGCATTTT,CASSFRGGNQPQHF
-,TRBV19,TRBD2,TRBJ2-5,TGTGCCAGTAGAGGGACTAGCGGGTTCCAAGAGACCCAGTACTTC,CASRGTSGFQETQYF
-,TRBV21-1,-,TRBJ2-7,TGTGCCAGCAGCAAAGGTTACAGGGCGTCCGACGAGCAGTACTTC,CASSKGYRASDEQYF
once,TRBV28,-,TRBJ1-3,TGTGCCAGCAGCCGACAAAAGATCTCTGGAAACACCATATATTTT,CASSRQKISGNTIYF
-,TRBV6-6,-,TRBJ1-5,TGTGCCAGCCACGACCCAAATCAGCCCCAGCATTTT,CASHDPNQPQHF
-,TRBV28,-,TRBJ2-1,TGTGCCAGCAGTGAAGGGGGGACACCACTTCGGGAGCAGTTCTTC,CASSEGGTPLREQFF
-,TRBV19,TRBD2,TRBJ2-2,TGTGCCAGTAGTATCCCAACTAGCGGTCACACCGGGGAGCTGTTTTTT,CASSIPTSGHTGELFF
-,TRBV7-2,TRBD1,TRBJ1-3,TGTGCCAGCAGCCGCGGAGGGGGCGCTGGAAACACCATATATTTT,CASSRGGGAGNTIYF
-,TRBV15,TRBD2,TRBJ2-7,TGTGCCACCAGCAGTACCGGGGGGTGGTTGGCGGGAGTATCCCACGAGCAGTACTTC,CATSSTGGWLAGVSHEQYF
-,TRBV18,TRBD1,TRBJ2-7,TGTGCCAGCTCACCGTCGACAGGGAAACCCTACGAGCAGTACTTC,CASSPSTGKPYEQYF
-,TRBV27,-,TRBJ2-3,TGTGCCAGCAGTTTGGGTCTAGTAGACACAGATACGCAGTATTTT,CASSLGLVDTDTQYF
-,TRBV15,TRBD1,TRBJ2-5,TGTGCCACCGCCACCGGGACAGGGGGCGGGGAGGAGACCCAGTACTTC,CATATGTGGGEETQYF
-,TRBV9,-,TRBJ2-1,TGTGCCAGCAGCGTAGAACCCCGGGGAGACAATGAGCAGTTCTTC,CASSVEPRGDNEQFF
-,TRBV27,-,TRBJ2-7,TGTGCCAGCAGTACCACGGGGGCGGGAGTGCACGAGCAGTACTTC,CASSTTGAGVHEQYF
-,TRBV28,-,TRBJ1-2,TGTGCCAGCAGTTTAGCGTCTTACATGGGCGGCTACACCTTC,CASSLASYMGGYTF
-,TRBV27,-,TRBJ2-1,TGTGCCAGCACCGGAAAGGATGCGGGGAATGAGCAGTTCTTC,CASTGKDAGNEQFF
-,TRBV6-5,TRBD1,TRBJ2-3,TGTGCCAGCAGGGATTCGGGACAGTTCACAGATACGCAGTATTTT,CASRDSGQFTDTQYF
-,TRBV25-1,-,TRBJ1-3,TGTGCCAGCAGTGAAGGCAGCTACTCTGGAAACACCATATATTTT,CASSEGSYSGNTIYF
once,TRBV28,-,TRBJ2-3,TGTGCCAGCAGTTTCTTAGTTAAGGATACGCAGTATTTT,CASSFLVKDTQYF
-,TRBV3-1/TRBV3-2,-,TRBJ1-5,TGTGCCAGCAGCCAAGGCGATAGGACATTAACTCAGCCCCAGCATTTT,CASSQGDRTLTQPQHF
few,TRBV6-4,TRBD2,TRBJ2-5,TGTGCCAGCAGTAGTAAGGCGGGGGGAGAAGAGACCCAGTACTTC,CASSSKAGGEETQYF
-,TRBV7-9,-,TRBJ2-6,TGTGCCAGCAGCCTAACAGGGAATGGGGCCAACGTCCTGACTTTC,CASSLTGNGANVLTF
-,TRBV29-1,-,TRBJ1-4,TGCAGCGTCGGATCCCAGGGTTCCCAAGGGGAAAAACTGTTTTTT,CSVGSQGSQGEKLFF
-,TRBV29-1,TRBD1,TRBJ1-1,TGCAGCGTTGAGGTCCAGGGGGCTGAAGCTTTCTTT,CSVEVQGAEAFF
-,TRBV6-5,TRBD1,TRBJ1-2,TGTGCCAGCATCCAGGGGGGGGATGGCTACACCTTC,CASIQGGDGYTF
-,TRBV10-1,-,TRBJ1-4,TGCGCCAGCAGTGAGTCAGGGACGTCGGAAGAAAAACTGTTTTTT,CASSESGTSEEKLFF
few,TRBV15,TRBD2,TRBJ2-7,TGTGCCACCAGCAGAGATGCGGGGGGACCCGACGAGCAGTACTTC,CATSRDAGGPDEQYF
once,TRBV29-1,-,TRBJ1-2,TGCAGCGTTGCCAGCGGGACGGACTATGGCTACACCTTC,CSVASGTDYGYTF
-,TRBV29-1,-,TRBJ2-1,TGCAGCGTTACCAAGGAGTCCTACAATGAGCAGTTCTTC,CSVTKESYNEQFF